This T cell receptor beta chain was obtained from a study of T-cell reconstitution after alpha-beta-depleted transplantation in children. The germline V gene has CDR1 SGHRS and CDR2 YFSETQ. After removal of 4 bases from V and 3 bases from J, the junction contained 10 bases not matched to a gene. The CDR3 extends over 17 amino acids. Unique molecular identifiers were incorporated during preparation of the TCRbeta library. TCRdb reanalysed the PCR reads using MiXCR and keeps one entry per CDR3 protein. The table lists around 370,000 distinct CDR3 sequences, about a tenth of them singletons, with around 2.4% in the top ten.

The TCR comes from a human donor who donated a stem cell graft to a child with acute lymphoblastic leukemia. The rearrangement joins TRBV5-1 to TRBJ2-2; TRBD1 agrees at 9 bases. The source was PBMCs from the stem cell graft donor, collected from the stem cell graft. The CDR3 bases are TGCGCCAGCAGCCCGGGACAGGGCGCGATCTACACCGGGGAGCTGTTTTTT. Translation gives CASSPGQGAIYTGELFF.